What follows is one T cell receptor (beta chain) and its context. The sample comes from a study of tumor-infiltrating lymphocytes in localized non-small cell lung cancer. Study overall: Each patient gave resected tumor and non-adjacent uninvolved lung tissue.

Clones were read by immunoSEQ multiplex PCR, and TCRdb kept only the in-frame ones, dropping some. The data show fewer than 15,000 clones, with around four fifths seen just once and less than 15% held by the top ten. Germline-derived CDR1 and CDR2 are LGHNA and YSLEER. V was trimmed by 0 bases and J by 8 bases, leaving 16 bases between them. The CDR3 contains 16 residues. The TCR sequence derives from a human donor with non-small cell lung cancer. Material: uninvolved lung tissue not adjacent to the tumor. The V and J genes are TRBV4-3 and TRBJ1-4, with D unresolved. CDR3 protein: CASSQDPTLGDEKLFF. CDR3 bases: TGCGCCAGCAGCCAAGATCCTACCCTAGGAGACGAAAAACTGTTTTTT.